The entry below gives a single T cell receptor (beta chain) sequence along with its context. Its antigen is not identified. This entry belongs to a study of T cell responses to AZD1222 COVID-19 vaccine. Notes on the study in general: White British people made up most donors, females outnumbered males, and clonal diversity was possibly underestimated. Among AZD1222 vaccinees, only 5 to 7 were seropositive at baseline.

Between the trimmed V and J ends, which lost 10 bases and 1 base, there was a span of 16 bases. This CDR3 contains 14 residues. Germline values: CDR1 MNHEY, CDR2 SVGAGI. Profiling relied on immunoSEQ multiplex PCR, and the TCRdb table lists in-frame clones only, not all of them. The sample holds more than 100,000 clones; over 85% are singletons and the top ten take 5% to 6.5%. The sample consisted of peripheral blood, taken on day 0 of AZD1222 vaccination. The rearrangement joins TRBV6-5 to TRBJ1-2; TRBD1 is a possible D gene (6 bases). The receptor was derived from an adult in good health. The CDR3 is CAIPRDTFNYGYTF. The CDR3 DNA sequence: TGTGCCATTCCCAGGGACACCTTTAACTATGGCTACACCTTC.